Sequencing of this T cell receptor (beta chain) was carried out in a study of cytomegalovirus exposure and HLA in healthy donors. PCR amplification relied on 60 Vbeta primers (plus 13 Jbeta primers). TCRdb keeps only in-frame clones here, not all; method: immunoSEQ multiplex PCR. Of under 150,000 clones listed, 75% to 85% are singletons. The CDR3 spans 17 residues. The junction had 5 bases not matched to a gene; V was cut back by 1 base and J by 7 bases. From germline, CDR1 is LNHDA and CDR2 SQIVND (reference sequence). This clonotype was sampled from a woman aged 45 to 65 in good health and CMV-seropositive. J is TRBJ1-6 and V is TRBV19; 12 nucleotides agree with TRBD1. Sequencing was done on a sample of PBMCs. In nucleotides, the CDR3 is TGTGCCAGTAGTATAGCGGGACAGGGGGCAGTCAATTCACCCCTCCACTTT. Translated: CASSIAGQGAVNSPLHF.